This T cell receptor (beta chain) is from a study of T cell repertoires in cytomegalovirus infection. MiXCR, run by TCRdb on the reads, gives a single entry per CDR3 protein. The table has approximately 630,000 distinct CDR3 sequences, approximately 25% seen once. The germline V and J ends were trimmed by 0 bases and 4 bases, with 12 bases remaining between them. Germline CDR1 reads DFQATT; CDR2 reads SNEGSKA (reference sequence). This CDR3 comprises 14 residues. This TCR derives from a human donor in good health (CMV status not recorded). Some clones in this sample may be carry-over from other donors' samples. Sequencing was performed on CD8+ T cells from PBMCs. The chain links TRBV20-1 to TRBJ1-2; no reliable D call. This CDR3 is CSARDTDFSYGYTF. For the CDR3, the DNA is TGCAGTGCTAGAGATACGGATTTTTCCTATGGCTACACCTTC.